One and the same sample provided the 24 T cell receptor beta chains below, sequenced in a study of blood T cell repertoires in COVID-19. Assay used: immunoSEQ multiplex PCR; TCRdb lists only in-frame clones, some missing. The sample has roughly 350,000 clones; around nine tenths are singletons. The material sequenced was peripheral blood. These receptor sequences come from a woman in her forties or fifties with active or convalescent COVID-19.

The chain joins TRBV29-1 to TRBJ1-4, with TRBD1 as a possible D gene (5 bases). Between the trimmed V and J ends, which lost 3 bases and 4 bases, there was a span of 9 bases. The CDR3 sequence is 13 residues long. In germline, CDR1 is SQVTM, CDR2 ANQGSEA. CDR3 region: CSVEGGDNEKLFF. The CDR3 bases are TGCAGCGTTGAGGGAGGGGATAATGAAAAACTGTTTTTT.

The rearrangement joins TRBV5-1 to TRBJ2-3; 7 nucleotides line up with TRBD1. The CDR3 loop spans 16 amino acids. V shed 7 bases, J shed 2 bases, and the junction held 13 bases outside the gene matches. Germline V lookup: CDR1 SGHRS, CDR2 YFSETQ. The CDR3 protein is CASGLFPGQTTDTQYF. CDR3 bases: TGCGCCAGCGGATTGTTCCCGGGACAGACCACAGATACGCAGTATTTT. The full variable domain, with the rest looked up from reference TRBV5-1 and TRBJ2-3, is KAGVTQTPRYLIKTRGQQVTLSCSPISGHRSVSWYQQTPGQGLQFLFEYFSETQRNKGNFPGRFSGRQFSNSRSEMNVSTLELGDSALYLCASGLFPGQTTDTQYFGPGTRLTVL.

V and J are TRBV27 and TRBJ2-2; 7 bases align to TRBD2. The CDR3 runs to 17 residues. V trimming: 3 bases; J trimming: 1 base; junction bases outside the gene matches: 8. Germline V lookup: CDR1 MNHEY, CDR2 SMNVEV (reference sequence). This CDR3 is CASSLLAANLNTGELFF. CDR3 DNA sequence: TGTGCCAGCAGTTTGCTAGCGGCCAACTTGAACACCGGGGAGCTGTTTTTT.

The table lists this clone with a count of one. CDR3 residues: CASSETGDSPGYTF. CDR3 coding DNA: TGTGCCAGCAGTGAAACAGGGGATAGCCCTGGCTACACCTTC. V usage is TRBV28 and J usage is TRBJ1-2, with 7 bases that match TRBD1. CDR3 length: 14 residues. The trim removed 5 bases at V and 7 bases at J, leaving 10 bases unmatched. Germline CDR1 reads MDHEN; CDR2 reads SYDVKM.

The chain joins TRBV11-1 to TRBJ2-1; the match to TRBD1 covers 8 bases. The CDR3 has 13 residues. With V trimmed by 5 bases and J by 6 bases, 3 bases remained unmatched. The germline gives CDR1 SGHAT, CDR2 FQDESV (reference sequence). The chain's CDR3 is CASSVDRANEQFF. In nucleotides, the CDR3 is TGTGCCAGCAGCGTGGACAGGGCCAATGAGCAGTTCTTC.

This sequence joins TRBV28 and TRBJ2-7, with TRBD1 matching over 9 bases. Germline CDR1 and CDR2: MDHEN and SYDVKM. The CDR3 totals 16 residues. The junction had 11 bases not matched to a gene; V was cut back by 4 bases and J by 4 bases. The CDR3 region is CASSSFWGQGFYEQYF. In DNA form, the CDR3 reads TGTGCCAGCAGTTCTTTTTGGGGACAGGGATTTTACGAGCAGTACTTC.

This clone was found a few times. The rearrangement uses TRBV7-9 and TRBJ1-2; 8 bases fit TRBD1. V trimming: 5 bases; J trimming: 2 bases; junction bases outside the gene matches: 13. Germline CDR1 is SEHNR and CDR2 is FQNEAQ (reference sequence). This CDR3 is 17 amino acids long. The CDR3, as DNA: TGTGCCAGCAGCACGGGACAGGTCGTGGGGATCAACTATGGCTACACCTTC. Protein product: CASSTGQVVGINYGYTF.

The rearrangement joins TRBV21-1 to TRBJ1-4; the table's D call, TRBD1, was not checked against the DNA. TRBV21-1 counts as a pseudogene. The CDR3 spans 15 residues. Here the CDR3 DNA reads TGTGCCAGCAGAGCACAGGGGGCCACTAATGAAAAACTGTTTTTT. Protein: CASRAQGATNEKLFF.

The chain recombines TRBV5-1 with TRBJ2-2; tentatively, D is TRBD2 (7 bases). The germline CDR1 and CDR2 sequences are SGHRS and YFSETQ. CDR3 length: 15 residues. V was cut by 7 bases and J by 7 bases, with 20 bases left in between. Here the CDR3 DNA reads TGCGCCAGCCCTCCCTGGGGGGGCGATATCGGGGAGCTGTTTTTT. Translating it yields CASPPWGGDIGELFF.

The chain uses TRBV7-3 and TRBJ2-7, with 12 bases identical to TRBD2. The CDR3 totals 18 residues. CDR1 SGHTA and CDR2 FQGTGA come from the germline V gene. V lost 4 bases, J lost 2 bases, and 12 bases stayed unmatched. Here the CDR3 DNA reads TGTGCCAGCAGCTGTCTAGCGGGAGGGCCGTCAATTACCTACGAGCAGTACTTC. Translated: CASSCLAGGPSITYEQYF.

The chain recombines TRBV10-3 with TRBJ1-2, with D perhaps matching TRBD1 (6 bases). V lost 4 bases and J lost 0, with 15 bases in between. The CDR3 is 16 amino acids. The germline V gene has CDR1 ENHRY and CDR2 SYGVKD. The DNA for the CDR3 is TGTGCCATCAGTGGCTACGGGACAACCTCTAACTATGGCTACACCTTC. As protein: CAISGYGTTSNYGYTF.

J is TRBJ1-2 and V is TRBV4-3; D gene ambiguous. V lost 0 bases and J 4 bases, leaving 9 bases between the germline ends. This CDR3 has 14 residues. Germline V gives CDR1 LGHNA, CDR2 YSLEER. For the CDR3, the DNA is TGCGCCAGCAGCCAAGATGCCACTTCCTATGGCTACACCTTC. Amino acids: CASSQDATSYGYTF.

The chain couples TRBV13 to TRBJ1-6, with D perhaps TRBD1 (6 bases). Germline CDR1 and CDR2: PRHDT and FYEKMQ (reference sequence). The CDR3 is made up of 14 amino acids. V lost 9 bases, J lost 4 bases, and 13 bases lay in between. CDR3 region: CASSLGQYNSPLHF. In DNA, the CDR3 is TGTGCCAGTAGTTTAGGACAGTATAATTCACCCCTCCACTTT.

V usage is TRBV5-4 and J usage is TRBJ1-1; no clear D gene. CDR1 is SGHNT and CDR2 is YYREEE in the germline V gene (reference sequence). This CDR3 region has 14 residues. V lost 0 bases to trimming and J lost 1 base, with 7 bases between them. Written as DNA, the CDR3 is TGTGCCAGCAGCTTGGAGCCAGGGAACACTGAAGCTTTCTTT. It specifies CASSLEPGNTEAFF.

V is TRBV4-2 and J is TRBJ1-6; 7 nucleotides agree with TRBD1. Germline V gene data show CDR1 as LGHNA and CDR2 as YNFKEQ. This CDR3 is 16 amino acids long. The junction had 3 bases not matched to a gene; V was cut back by 4 bases and J by 0 bases. The CDR3 coding sequence is TGTGCCAGCAGCCGGGACAGAAGCTCCTATAATTCACCCCTCCACTTT. Its translation is CASSRDRSSYNSPLHF.

The rearrangement links TRBV6-2 or TRBV6-3 to TRBJ1-5; no clear D. V gave up 3 bases and J gave up 6 bases, with 6 bases separating them. The CDR3 sequence is 12 residues long. Germline CDR1 and CDR2: MNHEY and SVGEGT. The CDR3 nucleotides read TGTGCCAGCAGTTATTATCTTCAGCCCCAGCATTTT. Amino acids: CASSYYLQPQHF.

The rearrangement uses TRBV7-2 and TRBJ2-2, with 7 bases that match TRBD1. The CDR3 is 17 residues long. Germline V lookup: CDR1 SGHTA, CDR2 FQGNSA. V lost 1 base to trimming and J lost 4 bases; unmatched junction nucleotides: 9. The CDR3 sequence is CASSLVSGQSFTGELFF. Here the CDR3 DNA reads TGTGCCAGCAGCTTAGTTTCGGGACAGAGTTTCACCGGGGAGCTGTTTTTT. Variable domain in full (rest from reference TRBV7-2 and TRBJ2-2): GAGVSQSPSNKVTEKGKDVELRCDPISGHTALYWYRQSLGQGLEFLIYFQGNSAPDKSGLPSDRFSAERTGGSVSTLTIQRTQQEDSAVYLCASSLVSGQSFTGELFFGEGSRLTVL.

This rearrangement joins TRBV7-9 to TRBJ1-2; 11 nucleotides agree with TRBD1. The length of the CDR3 is 17 residues. J was trimmed by 1 base and V by 2 bases; bases with no gene match: 6. Germline CDR1 and CDR2: SEHNR and FQNEAQ (reference sequence). The CDR3 DNA is TGTGCCAGCAGCTTATCCTTGGACAGGGGGCTTAACTATGGCTACACCTTC. It specifies CASSLSLDRGLNYGYTF.

This clone was seen ten or more times. This chain joins TRBV5-1 and TRBJ2-5; no clear D gene. This CDR3 comprises 13 residues. The V end was cut by 1 base, the J end by 2 bases, with 6 bases between. The germline V gene encodes CDR1 SGHRS and CDR2 YFSETQ. This chain's CDR3 is CASSLTRQETQYF. CDR3 DNA: TGCGCCAGCAGCTTGACCAGGCAAGAGACCCAGTACTTC.

The gene calls are TRBV6-5 and TRBJ1-1; D is undetermined. V was clipped by 2 bases and J by 3 bases, with 13 bases between them. The CDR3 is made up of 15 amino acids. Germline V gene lookup returns CDR1 MNHEY and CDR2 SVGAGI. CDR3 nucleotides: TGTGCCAGCAGTTACGGGAGGAATGCGGACACTGAAGCTTTCTTT. Amino acids: CASSYGRNADTEAFF.

The chain has TRBV5-4 and TRBJ2-5; 8 bases map to TRBD1. CDR3 length equals 13 residues. Germline CDR1 reads SGHNT; CDR2 reads YYREEE (reference sequence). The J segment lost 3 bases and the V segment lost 3 bases, leaving 1 base of the junction unmatched. This chain's CDR3 is CASSSGGEETQYF. The DNA of the CDR3 is TGTGCCAGCAGCTCAGGGGGCGAAGAGACCCAGTACTTC.

The chain couples TRBV5-1 to TRBJ1-1; 7 bases agree with TRBD1. Germline V gives CDR1 SGHRS, CDR2 YFSETQ. The CDR3 runs 13 residues. The V segment lost 4 bases and the J segment 6 bases; nucleotides outside the gene matches: 6. The CDR3 spells CASSPAGTAEAFF. CDR3 DNA: TGCGCCAGCAGCCCAGCCGGGACAGCTGAAGCTTTCTTT. The full variable domain, in which reference TRBV5-1 and TRBJ1-1 provide the parts outside the CDR3, is KAGVTQTPRYLIKTRGQQVTLSCSPISGHRSVSWYQQTPGQGLQFLFEYFSETQRNKGNFPGRFSGRQFSNSRSEMNVSTLELGDSALYLCASSPAGTAEAFFGQGTRLTVV.

The chain carries TRBV5-1 and TRBJ2-3; possibly TRBD1 for D (5 bases). This CDR3 comprises 18 residues. CDR1 is SGHRS, CDR2 YFSETQ, per germline. V lost 2 bases, J lost 0 bases, and 19 bases lay in between. The CDR3 DNA follows: TGCGCCAGCAGCTTACTCTCAGGGTCTGGGTGGAGCACAGATACGCAGTATTTT. Translating gives CASSLLSGSGWSTDTQYF.

A few counts support this clone. CDR3 sequence reads: CASSPERTGSKAFF. The CDR3 nucleotides are TGTGCCAGCTCACCGGAGCGCACCGGAAGTAAAGCTTTCTTT. This chain joins TRBV18 and TRBJ1-1; D is ambiguous. Trimming removed 3 bases from V and 9 bases from J, with 17 bases in between. CDR3 length: 14 residues. The germline V gene encodes CDR1 KGHSH and CDR2 LQKENI.